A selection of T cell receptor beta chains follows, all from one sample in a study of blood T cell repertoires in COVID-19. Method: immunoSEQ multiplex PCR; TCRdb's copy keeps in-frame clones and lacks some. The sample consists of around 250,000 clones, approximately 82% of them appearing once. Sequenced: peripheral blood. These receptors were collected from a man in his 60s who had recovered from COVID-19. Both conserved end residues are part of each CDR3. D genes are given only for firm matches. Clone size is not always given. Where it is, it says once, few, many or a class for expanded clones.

cdr3_nt: TGTGCCAGCCGGACGGGGGGCGGTGGCTACACCTTC
cdr3_aa: CASRTGGGGYTF
d_call: .
j_call: TRBJ1-2
clone_size: .
v_call: TRBV12-3/TRBV12-4

cdr3_nt: TGTGCCAGCAGCGTAGCGGGAGTCACGGGGGAGCAGTACTTC
cdr3_aa: CASSVAGVTGEQYF
d_call: .
j_call: TRBJ2-7
clone_size: .
v_call: TRBV9

cdr3_nt: TGTGCCAGCAGCGCCCCGGGACAGGGGGCAGAGACCCAGTACTTC
cdr3_aa: CASSAPGQGAETQYF
d_call: TRBD1
j_call: TRBJ2-5
clone_size: .
v_call: TRBV9

cdr3_nt: TGTGCCAGTAGTATTCGGGGGGCGGCTGGAAAAAACATTCAGTACTTC
cdr3_aa: CASSIRGAAGKNIQYF
d_call: .
j_call: TRBJ2-4
clone_size: .
v_call: TRBV19

cdr3_nt: TGTGCCAGCAGTGAAGACAGGGCTGGGGCCAACGTCCTGACTTTC
cdr3_aa: CASSEDRAGANVLTF
d_call: .
j_call: TRBJ2-6
clone_size: few
v_call: TRBV2

cdr3_nt: TGTGCCAGCAGCCCACCGGGACAGTCTGAAGCTTTCTTT
cdr3_aa: CASSPPGQSEAFF
d_call: TRBD1
j_call: TRBJ1-1
clone_size: .
v_call: TRBV3-1/TRBV3-2

cdr3_nt: TGCGCCAGCAGCTTGGTAGGAGCTGGAAACACCATATATTTT
cdr3_aa: CASSLVGAGNTIYF
d_call: .
j_call: TRBJ1-3
clone_size: .
v_call: TRBV5-1

cdr3_nt: TGTGCCAGCAGGGACTCGACCGTAAAGTCCTACGAGCAGTACTTC
cdr3_aa: CASRDSTVKSYEQYF
d_call: .
j_call: TRBJ2-7
clone_size: .
v_call: TRBV11-1

cdr3_nt: TGTGCCTGCGGGACAGTAGCGAACACCGGGGAGCTGTTTTTT
cdr3_aa: CACGTVANTGELFF
d_call: TRBD1
j_call: TRBJ2-2
clone_size: few
v_call: TRBV30

cdr3_nt: TGCAGCGTTCAAGATGGGCCGGCTGGAAACACCATATATTTT
cdr3_aa: CSVQDGPAGNTIYF
d_call: .
j_call: TRBJ1-3
clone_size: .
v_call: TRBV29-1

cdr3_nt: TGTGCCAGTAGCAGGTCGTCCAGGGGTTGGGCTGGGGCCAACGTCCTGACTTTC
cdr3_aa: CASSRSSRGWAGANVLTF
d_call: .
j_call: TRBJ2-6
clone_size: .
v_call: TRBV19

cdr3_nt: TGTGCCAGCAGCGTAGGGGGAGGGTCTGGTAATCAGCCCCAGCATTTT
cdr3_aa: CASSVGGGSGNQPQHF
d_call: .
j_call: TRBJ1-5
clone_size: .
v_call: TRBV9

cdr3_nt: TGTGCCAGCAGTGGGCGGCCAGACGGAGACGGCGAGCAGTTCTTC
cdr3_aa: CASSGRPDGDGEQFF
d_call: .
j_call: TRBJ2-1
clone_size: .
v_call: TRBV2

cdr3_nt: TGTGCCAGTAGTATAGATCGGGGTGGAGAGCAGTTCTTC
cdr3_aa: CASSIDRGGEQFF
d_call: .
j_call: TRBJ2-1
clone_size: .
v_call: TRBV19

cdr3_nt: TGTGCCAGCAGCTTAGGCGAAGGACACCGGTCCTACGAGCAGTACTTC
cdr3_aa: CASSLGEGHRSYEQYF
d_call: .
j_call: TRBJ2-7
clone_size: .
v_call: TRBV13

cdr3_nt: TGTGCCAGTAGTACAACCGGGACAGGCCTTAGCACAGATACGCAGTATTTT
cdr3_aa: CASSTTGTGLSTDTQYF
d_call: TRBD1
j_call: TRBJ2-3
clone_size: .
v_call: TRBV19

cdr3_nt: TGTGCCAGCAGCCCGGTAGGGACAGTAAACACCGGGGAGCTGTTTTTT
cdr3_aa: CASSPVGTVNTGELFF
d_call: TRBD1
j_call: TRBJ2-2
clone_size: .
v_call: TRBV7-9

cdr3_nt: TGTGCCAGCAGCTTAGGGCAAATCCAAGAGACCCAGTACTTC
cdr3_aa: CASSLGQIQETQYF
d_call: .
j_call: TRBJ2-5
clone_size: .
v_call: TRBV11-2